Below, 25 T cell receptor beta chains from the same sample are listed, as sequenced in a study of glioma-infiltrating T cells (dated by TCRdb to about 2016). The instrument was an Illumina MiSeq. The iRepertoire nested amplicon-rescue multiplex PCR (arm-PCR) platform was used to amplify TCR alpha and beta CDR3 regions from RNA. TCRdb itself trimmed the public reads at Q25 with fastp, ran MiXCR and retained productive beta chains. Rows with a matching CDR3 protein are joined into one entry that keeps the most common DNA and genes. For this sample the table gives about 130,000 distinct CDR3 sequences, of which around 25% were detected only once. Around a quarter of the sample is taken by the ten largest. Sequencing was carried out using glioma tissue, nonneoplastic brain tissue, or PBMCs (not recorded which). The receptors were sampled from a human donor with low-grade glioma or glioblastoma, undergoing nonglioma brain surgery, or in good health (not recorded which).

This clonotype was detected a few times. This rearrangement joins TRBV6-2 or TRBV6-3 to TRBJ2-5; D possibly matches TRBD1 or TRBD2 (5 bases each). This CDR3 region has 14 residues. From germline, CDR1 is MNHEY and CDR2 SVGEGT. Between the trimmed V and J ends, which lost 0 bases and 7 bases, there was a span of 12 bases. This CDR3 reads CASSYSQGGGTQYF. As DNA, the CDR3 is TGTGCCAGCAGTTACTCCCAGGGTGGGGGGACCCAGTACTTC.

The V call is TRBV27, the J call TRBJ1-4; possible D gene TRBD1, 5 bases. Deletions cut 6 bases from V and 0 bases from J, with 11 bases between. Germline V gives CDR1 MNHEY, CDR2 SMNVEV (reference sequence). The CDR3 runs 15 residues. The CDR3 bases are TGTGCCAGCAGGTCCAGGGTATCAACTAATGAAAAACTGTTTTTT. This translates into CASRSRVSTNEKLFF.

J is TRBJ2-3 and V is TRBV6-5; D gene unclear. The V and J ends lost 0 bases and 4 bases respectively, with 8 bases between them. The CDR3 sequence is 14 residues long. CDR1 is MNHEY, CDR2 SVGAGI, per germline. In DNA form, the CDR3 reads TGTGCCAGCAGTTACTCAGGCCGGTCAGATACGCAGTATTTT. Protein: CASSYSGRSDTQYF.

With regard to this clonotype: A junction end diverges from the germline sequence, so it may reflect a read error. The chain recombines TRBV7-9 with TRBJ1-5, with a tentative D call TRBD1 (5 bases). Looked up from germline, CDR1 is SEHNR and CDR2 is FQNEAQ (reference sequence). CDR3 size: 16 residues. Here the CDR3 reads CTSSLLIQGGNQPQHF. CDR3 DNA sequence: TGTACCAGCAGCTTATTAATCCAGGGCGGCAATCAGCCCCAGCATTTT.

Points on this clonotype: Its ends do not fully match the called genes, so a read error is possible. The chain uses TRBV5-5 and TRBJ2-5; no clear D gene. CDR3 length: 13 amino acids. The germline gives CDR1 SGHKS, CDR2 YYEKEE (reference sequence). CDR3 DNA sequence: TGTGCCATCAGCTTGAGCTCGGGAGAGACCCAGTACTTC. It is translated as CAISLSSGETQYF. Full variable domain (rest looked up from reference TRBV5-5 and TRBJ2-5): DAGVTQSPTHLIKTRGQQVTLRCSPISGHKSVSWYQQVLGQGPQFIFQYYEKEERGRGNFPDRFSARQFPNYSSELNVNALLLGDSALYLCAISLSSGETQYFGPGTRLLVL.

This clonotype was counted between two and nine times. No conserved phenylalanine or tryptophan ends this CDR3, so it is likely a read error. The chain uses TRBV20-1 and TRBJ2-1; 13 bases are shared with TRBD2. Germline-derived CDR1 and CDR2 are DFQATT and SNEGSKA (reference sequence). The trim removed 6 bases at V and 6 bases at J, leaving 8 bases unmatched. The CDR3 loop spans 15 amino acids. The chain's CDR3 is CSADRLAGGPNEQFL. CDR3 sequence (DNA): TGCAGTGCCGACCGACTAGCGGGGGGCCCCAATGAGCAGTTCCTC.

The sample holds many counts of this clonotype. The CDR3 sequence: CSARWDIPTQETQYF. The CDR3 nucleotides are TGCAGTGCTAGATGGGACATACCAACACAAGAGACCCAGTACTTC. This chain links TRBV20-1 with TRBJ2-5; a possible D gene is TRBD1 (6 bases). The V end lost 2 bases, the J end lost 2 bases, and 15 bases lay between the germline ends. The CDR3 sequence is 15 residues long. Germline CDR1 and CDR2: DFQATT and SNEGSKA (reference sequence).

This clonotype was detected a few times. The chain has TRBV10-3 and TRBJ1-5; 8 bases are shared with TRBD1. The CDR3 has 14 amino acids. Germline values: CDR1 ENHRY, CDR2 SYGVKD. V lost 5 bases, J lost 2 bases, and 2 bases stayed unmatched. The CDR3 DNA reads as TGTGCCATCAGTCCGGGACAGGGCAATCAGCCCCAGCATTTT. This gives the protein CAISPGQGNQPQHF.

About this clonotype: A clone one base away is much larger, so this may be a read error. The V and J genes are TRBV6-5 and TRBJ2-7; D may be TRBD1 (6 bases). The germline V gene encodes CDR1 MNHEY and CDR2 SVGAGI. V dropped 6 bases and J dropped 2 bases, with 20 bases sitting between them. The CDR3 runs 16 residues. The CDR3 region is CASRTFRGRSPYEQYV. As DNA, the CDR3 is TGTGCCAGCAGAACGTTCAGGGGCCGAAGCCCCTACGAGCAGTACGTC.

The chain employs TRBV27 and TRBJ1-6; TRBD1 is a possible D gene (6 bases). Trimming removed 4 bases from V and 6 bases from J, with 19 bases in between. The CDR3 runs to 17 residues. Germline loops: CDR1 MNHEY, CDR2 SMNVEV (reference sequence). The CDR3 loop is CASSWGSRTAGNSPLHF. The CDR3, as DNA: TGTGCCAGCAGTTGGGGATCTAGGACAGCAGGTAATTCACCCCTCCACTTT.

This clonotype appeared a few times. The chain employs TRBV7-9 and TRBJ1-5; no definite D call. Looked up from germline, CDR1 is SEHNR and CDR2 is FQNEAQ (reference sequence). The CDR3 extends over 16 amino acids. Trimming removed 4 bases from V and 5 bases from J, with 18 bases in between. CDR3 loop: CASSSLTDFGDQPQHF. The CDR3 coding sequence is TGTGCCAGCAGCTCTTTAACGGACTTCGGCGATCAGCCCCAGCATTTT. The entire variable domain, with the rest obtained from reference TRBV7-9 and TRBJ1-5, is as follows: DTGVSQNPRHKITKRGQNVTFRCDPISEHNRLYWYRQTLGQGPEFLTYFQNEAQLEKSRLLSDRFSAERPKGSFSTLEIQRTEQGDSAMYLCASSSLTDFGDQPQHFGDGTRLSIL.

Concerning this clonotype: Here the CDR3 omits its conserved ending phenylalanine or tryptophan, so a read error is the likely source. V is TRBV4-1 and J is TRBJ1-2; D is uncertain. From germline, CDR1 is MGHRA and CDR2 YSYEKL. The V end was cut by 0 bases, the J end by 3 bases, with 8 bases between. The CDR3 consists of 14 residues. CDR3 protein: CASSQDEGYYGYTL. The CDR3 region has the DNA TGCGCCAGCAGCCAAGATGAAGGGTACTATGGCTACACCCTC.

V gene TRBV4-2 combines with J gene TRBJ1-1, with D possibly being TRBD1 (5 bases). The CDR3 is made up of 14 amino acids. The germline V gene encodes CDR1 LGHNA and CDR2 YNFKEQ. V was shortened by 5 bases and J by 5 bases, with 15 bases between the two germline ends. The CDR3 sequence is CASSLAGLGTEAFF. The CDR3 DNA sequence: TGTGCCAGCAGCTTAGCAGGGTTGGGAACTGAAGCTTTCTTT.

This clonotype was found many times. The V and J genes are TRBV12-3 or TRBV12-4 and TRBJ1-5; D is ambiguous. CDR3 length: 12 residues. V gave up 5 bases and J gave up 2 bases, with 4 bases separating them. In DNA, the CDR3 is TGTGCCAGCAGTGGGGGCAATCAGCCCCAGCATTTT. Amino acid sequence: CASSGGNQPQHF.

The CDR3 region has the DNA TGTGCCAGCAGCTTAGAGCTGAGGGGGCGGAATGGCTACACCTTC. This sequence encodes CASSLELRGRNGYTF. V usage is TRBV7-2 and J usage is TRBJ1-2; 7 nucleotides align to TRBD1. The CDR3 length is 15 residues. After removal of 1 base from V and 6 bases from J, the junction contained 8 bases not matched to a gene. In germline, CDR1 is SGHTA, CDR2 FQGNSA.

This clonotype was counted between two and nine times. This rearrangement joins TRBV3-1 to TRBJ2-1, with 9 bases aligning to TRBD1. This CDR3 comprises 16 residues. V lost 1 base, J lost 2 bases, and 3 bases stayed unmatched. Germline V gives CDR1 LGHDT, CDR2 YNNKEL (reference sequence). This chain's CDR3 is CASSQVRTGAYNEQFF. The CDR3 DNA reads TGTGCCAGCAGCCAAGTCCGGACAGGGGCCTACAATGAGCAGTTCTTC.

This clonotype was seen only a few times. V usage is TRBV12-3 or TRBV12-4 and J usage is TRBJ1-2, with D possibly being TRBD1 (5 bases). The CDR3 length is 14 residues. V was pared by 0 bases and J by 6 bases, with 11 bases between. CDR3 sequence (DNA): TGTGCCAGCAGTTTAGCAAGGCAGGGTGATGGCTACACCTTC. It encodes CASSLARQGDGYTF.

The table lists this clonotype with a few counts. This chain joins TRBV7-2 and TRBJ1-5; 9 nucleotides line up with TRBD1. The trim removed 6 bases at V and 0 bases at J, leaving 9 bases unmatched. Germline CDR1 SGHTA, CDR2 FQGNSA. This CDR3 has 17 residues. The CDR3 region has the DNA TGTGCCAGCAGTTCCGGGACAGGGTTCTTTAGCAATCAGCCCCAGCATTTT. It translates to CASSSGTGFFSNQPQHF.

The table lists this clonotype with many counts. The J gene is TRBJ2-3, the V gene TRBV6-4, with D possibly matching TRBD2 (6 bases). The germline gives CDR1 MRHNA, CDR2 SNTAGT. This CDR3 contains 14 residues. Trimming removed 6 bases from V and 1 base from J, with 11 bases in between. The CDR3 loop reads CASSRDSRTDTQYF. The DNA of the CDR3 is TGTGCCAGCAGCCGGGACTCCCGCACAGATACGCAGTATTTT.

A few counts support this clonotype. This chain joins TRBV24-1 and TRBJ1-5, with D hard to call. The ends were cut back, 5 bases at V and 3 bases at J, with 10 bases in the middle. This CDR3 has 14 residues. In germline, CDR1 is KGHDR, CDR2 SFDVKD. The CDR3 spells CATSGEQNNQPQHF. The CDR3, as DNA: TGTGCCACCAGTGGCGAACAGAACAATCAGCCCCAGCATTTT.

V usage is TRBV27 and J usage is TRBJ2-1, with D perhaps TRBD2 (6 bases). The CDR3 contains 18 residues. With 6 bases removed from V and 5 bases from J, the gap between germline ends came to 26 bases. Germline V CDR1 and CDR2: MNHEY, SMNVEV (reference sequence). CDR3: CASSQKASGAGSNNEQFF. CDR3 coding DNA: TGTGCCAGCAGCCAAAAAGCCTCCGGGGCGGGGTCCAACAATGAGCAGTTCTTC.

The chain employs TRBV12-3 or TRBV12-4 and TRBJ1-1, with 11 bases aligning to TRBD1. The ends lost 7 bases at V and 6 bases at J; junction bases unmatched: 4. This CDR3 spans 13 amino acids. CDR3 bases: TGTGCCAGCACCCCGGGACAGGGGGCTGAAGCTTTCTTT. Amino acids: CASTPGQGAEAFF.

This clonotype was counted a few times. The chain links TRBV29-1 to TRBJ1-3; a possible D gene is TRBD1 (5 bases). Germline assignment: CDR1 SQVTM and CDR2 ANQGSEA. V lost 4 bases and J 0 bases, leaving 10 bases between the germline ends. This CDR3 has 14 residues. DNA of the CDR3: TGCAGCGTTGCGGACACCAACTCTGGAAACACCATATATTTT. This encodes CSVADTNSGNTIYF.

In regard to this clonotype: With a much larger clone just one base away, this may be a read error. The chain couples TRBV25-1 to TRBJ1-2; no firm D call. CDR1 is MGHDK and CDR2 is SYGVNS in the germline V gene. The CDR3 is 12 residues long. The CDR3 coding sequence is TGTGCCAGCAGGGCGGGCATCTATGGCTGCACCTTC. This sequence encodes CASRAGIYGCTF.

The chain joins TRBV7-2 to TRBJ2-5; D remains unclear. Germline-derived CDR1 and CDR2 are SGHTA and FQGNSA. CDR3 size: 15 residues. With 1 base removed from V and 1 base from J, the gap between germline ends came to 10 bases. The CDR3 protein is CASSLGSLLQETQYF. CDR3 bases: TGTGCCAGCAGCTTAGGCTCCCTACTCCAAGAGACCCAGTACTTC.